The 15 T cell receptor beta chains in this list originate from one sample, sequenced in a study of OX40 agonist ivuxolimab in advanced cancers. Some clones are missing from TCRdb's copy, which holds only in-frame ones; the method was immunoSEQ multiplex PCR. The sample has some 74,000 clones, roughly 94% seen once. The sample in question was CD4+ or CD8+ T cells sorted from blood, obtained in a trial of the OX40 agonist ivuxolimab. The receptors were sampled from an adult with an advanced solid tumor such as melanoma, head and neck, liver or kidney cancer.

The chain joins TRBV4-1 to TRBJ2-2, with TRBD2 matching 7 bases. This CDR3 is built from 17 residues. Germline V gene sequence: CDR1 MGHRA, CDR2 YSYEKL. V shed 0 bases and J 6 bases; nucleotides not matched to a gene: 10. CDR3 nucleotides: TGCGCCAGCAGCCAAGATTCTCCAGCGGGAATGGCCGGGGAGCTGTTTTTT. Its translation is CASSQDSPAGMAGELFF.

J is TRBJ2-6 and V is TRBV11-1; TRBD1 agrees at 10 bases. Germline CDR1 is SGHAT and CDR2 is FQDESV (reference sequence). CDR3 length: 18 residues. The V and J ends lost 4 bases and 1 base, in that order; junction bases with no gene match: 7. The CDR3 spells CASSSGQGELSGANVLTF. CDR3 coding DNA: TGTGCCAGCAGCTCAGGACAGGGGGAGTTGTCTGGGGCCAACGTCCTGACTTTC.

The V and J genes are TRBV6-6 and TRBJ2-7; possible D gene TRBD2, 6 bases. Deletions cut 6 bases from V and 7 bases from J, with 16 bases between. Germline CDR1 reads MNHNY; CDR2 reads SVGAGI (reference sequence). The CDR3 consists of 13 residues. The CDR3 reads CASSLGGSEEQYF. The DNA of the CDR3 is TGTGCCAGCAGCCTCGGGGGATCGGAGGAGCAGTACTTC.

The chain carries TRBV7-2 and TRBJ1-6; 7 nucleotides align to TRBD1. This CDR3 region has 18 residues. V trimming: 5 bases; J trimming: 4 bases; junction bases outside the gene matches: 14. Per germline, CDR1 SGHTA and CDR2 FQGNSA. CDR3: CASSPGQAAGEYNSPLHF. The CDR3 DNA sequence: TGTGCCAGCAGCCCTGGACAGGCCGCGGGGGAATATAATTCACCCCTCCACTTT.

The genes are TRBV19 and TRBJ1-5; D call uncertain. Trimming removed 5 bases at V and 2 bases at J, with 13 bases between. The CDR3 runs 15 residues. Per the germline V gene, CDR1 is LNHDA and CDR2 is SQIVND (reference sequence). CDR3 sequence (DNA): TGTGCCAGTAGTCCAATAGACGGGGGCAATCAGCCCCAGCATTTT. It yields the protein CASSPIDGGNQPQHF. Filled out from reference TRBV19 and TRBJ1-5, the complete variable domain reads DGGITQSPKYLFRKEGQNVTLSCEQNLNHDAMYWYRQDPGQGLRLIYYSQIVNDFQKGDIAEGYSVSREKKESFPLTVTSAQKNPTAFYLCASSPIDGGNQPQHFGDGTRLSIL.

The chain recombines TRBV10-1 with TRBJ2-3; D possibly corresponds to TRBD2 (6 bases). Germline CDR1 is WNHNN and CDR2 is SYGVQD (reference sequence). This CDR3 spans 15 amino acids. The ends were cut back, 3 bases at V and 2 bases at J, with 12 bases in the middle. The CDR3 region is CASSDRGIYTDTQYF. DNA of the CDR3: TGCGCCAGCAGTGATCGGGGGATCTACACAGATACGCAGTATTTT.

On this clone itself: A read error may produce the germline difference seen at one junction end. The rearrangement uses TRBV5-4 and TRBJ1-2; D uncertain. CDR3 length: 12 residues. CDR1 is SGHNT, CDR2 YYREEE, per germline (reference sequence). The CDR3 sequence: CASSLGWARAAF. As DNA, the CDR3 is TGTGCCAGCAGCTTGGGGTGGGCCCGTGCCGCCTTC.

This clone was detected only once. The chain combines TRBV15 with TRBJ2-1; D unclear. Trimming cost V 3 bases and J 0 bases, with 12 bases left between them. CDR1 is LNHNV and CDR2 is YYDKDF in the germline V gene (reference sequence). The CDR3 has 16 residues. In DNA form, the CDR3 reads TGTGCCACCAGCAGTGAAGACCTGAGCTCCTACAATGAGCAGTTCTTC. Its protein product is CATSSEDLSSYNEQFF.

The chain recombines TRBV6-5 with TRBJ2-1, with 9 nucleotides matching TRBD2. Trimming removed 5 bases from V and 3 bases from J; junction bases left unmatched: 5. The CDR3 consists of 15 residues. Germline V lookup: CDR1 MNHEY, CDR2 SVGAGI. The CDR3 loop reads CASSQLAGIYNEQFF. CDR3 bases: TGTGCCAGCAGTCAGCTAGCGGGGATCTACAATGAGCAGTTCTTC.

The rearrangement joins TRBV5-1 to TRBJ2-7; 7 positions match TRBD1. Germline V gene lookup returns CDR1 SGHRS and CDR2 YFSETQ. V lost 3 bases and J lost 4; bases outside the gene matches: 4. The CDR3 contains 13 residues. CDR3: CASSWGTEYEQYF. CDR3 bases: TGCGCCAGCAGCTGGGGGACAGAGTACGAGCAGTACTTC.

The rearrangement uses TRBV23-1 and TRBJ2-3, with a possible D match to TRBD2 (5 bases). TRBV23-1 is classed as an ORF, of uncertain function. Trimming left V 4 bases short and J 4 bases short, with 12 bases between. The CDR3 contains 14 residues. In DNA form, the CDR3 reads TGCGCCAGCAGTCGAGAGAGGAGGCCAGATACGCAGTATTTT. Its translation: CASSRERRPDTQYF.

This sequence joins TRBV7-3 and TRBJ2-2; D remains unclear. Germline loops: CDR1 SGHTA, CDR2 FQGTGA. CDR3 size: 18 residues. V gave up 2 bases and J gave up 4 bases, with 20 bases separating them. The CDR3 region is CASSLGISKTTRTGELFF. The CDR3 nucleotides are TGTGCCAGCAGCTTAGGGATAAGTAAGACAACACGCACCGGGGAGCTGTTTTTT. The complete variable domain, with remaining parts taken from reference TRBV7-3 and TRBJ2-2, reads GAGVSQTPSNKVTEKGKYVELRCDPISGHTALYWYRQSLGQGPEFLIYFQGTGAADDSGLPNDRFFAVRPEGSVSTLKIQRTERGDSAVYLCASSLGISKTTRTGELFFGEGSRLTVL.

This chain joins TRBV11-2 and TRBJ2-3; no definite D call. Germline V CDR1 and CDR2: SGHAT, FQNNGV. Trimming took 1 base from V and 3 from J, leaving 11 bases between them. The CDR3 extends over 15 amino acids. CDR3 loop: CASSLGRGRTDTQYF. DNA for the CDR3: TGTGCCAGCAGCTTAGGGCGCGGTAGGACAGATACGCAGTATTTT. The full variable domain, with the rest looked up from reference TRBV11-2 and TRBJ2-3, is EAGVAQSPRYKIIEKRQSVAFWCNPISGHATLYWYQQILGQGPKLLIQFQNNGVVDDSQLPKDRFSAERLKGVDSTLKIQPAKLEDSAVYLCASSLGRGRTDTQYFGPGTRLTVL.

CDR3 sequence (DNA): TGTGCCAGCAGCGCGCCCCCTTCAGGGCTAAACCCCTACAATGAGCAGTTCTTC. It yields the protein CASSAPPSGLNPYNEQFF. The rearrangement links TRBV9 to TRBJ2-1; D might be TRBD1 (5 bases). V lost 3 bases and J 2 bases, leaving 21 bases between the germline ends. CDR1 SGDLS and CDR2 YYNGEE come from the germline V gene. The CDR3 is 18 residues long.

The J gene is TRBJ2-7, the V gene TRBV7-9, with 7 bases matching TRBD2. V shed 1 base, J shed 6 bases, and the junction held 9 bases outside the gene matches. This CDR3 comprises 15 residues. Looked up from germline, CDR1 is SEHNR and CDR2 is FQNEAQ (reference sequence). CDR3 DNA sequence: TGTGCCAGCAGCTTAGTTGCGGGAGCCGTATCCGAGCAGTACTTC. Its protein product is CASSLVAGAVSEQYF.